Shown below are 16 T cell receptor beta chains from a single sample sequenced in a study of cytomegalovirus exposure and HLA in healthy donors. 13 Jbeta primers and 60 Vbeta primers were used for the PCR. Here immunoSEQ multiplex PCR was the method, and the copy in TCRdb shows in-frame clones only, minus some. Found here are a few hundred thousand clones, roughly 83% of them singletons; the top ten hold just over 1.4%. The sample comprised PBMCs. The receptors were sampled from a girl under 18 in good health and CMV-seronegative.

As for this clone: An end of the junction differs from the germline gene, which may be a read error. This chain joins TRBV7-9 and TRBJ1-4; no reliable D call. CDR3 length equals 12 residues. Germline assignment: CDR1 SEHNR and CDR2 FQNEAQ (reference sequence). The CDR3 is CSSSFRTEKLFF. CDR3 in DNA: TGTTCCAGCAGCTTTAGAACTGAAAAACTGTTTTTT.

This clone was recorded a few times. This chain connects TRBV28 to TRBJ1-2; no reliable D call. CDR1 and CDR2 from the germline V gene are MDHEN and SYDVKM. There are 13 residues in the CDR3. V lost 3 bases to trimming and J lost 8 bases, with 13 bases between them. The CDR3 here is CASSFTLYQGYTF. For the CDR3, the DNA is TGTGCCAGCAGTTTCACCCTATATCAAGGCTACACCTTC.

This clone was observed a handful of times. The DNA of the CDR3 is TGTGCCAGCAGCGTAATCCGGACTAACACTGAAGCTTTCTTT. Its translation: CASSVIRTNTEAFF. The V and J genes are TRBV9 and TRBJ1-1; D uncertain. CDR1 SGDLS and CDR2 YYNGEE come from the germline V gene. V dropped 1 base and J dropped 2 bases, with 9 bases sitting between them. The CDR3 sequence is 14 residues long.

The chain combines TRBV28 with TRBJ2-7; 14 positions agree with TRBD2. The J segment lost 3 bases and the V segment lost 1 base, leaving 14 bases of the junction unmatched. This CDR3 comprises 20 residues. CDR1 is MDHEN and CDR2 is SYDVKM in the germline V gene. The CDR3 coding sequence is TGTGCCAGCAGTTTATTGCTTACGACTAGCGGGAGGGCCGCGATCTACGAGCAGTACTTC. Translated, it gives CASSLLLTTSGRAAIYEQYF.

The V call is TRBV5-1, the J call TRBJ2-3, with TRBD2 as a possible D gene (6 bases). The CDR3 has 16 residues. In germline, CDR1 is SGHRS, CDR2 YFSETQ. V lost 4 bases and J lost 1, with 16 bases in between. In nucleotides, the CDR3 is TGCGCCAGCAGCCTGGGGAGTAGCGGACGCACAGATACGCAGTATTTT. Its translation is CASSLGSSGRTDTQYF.

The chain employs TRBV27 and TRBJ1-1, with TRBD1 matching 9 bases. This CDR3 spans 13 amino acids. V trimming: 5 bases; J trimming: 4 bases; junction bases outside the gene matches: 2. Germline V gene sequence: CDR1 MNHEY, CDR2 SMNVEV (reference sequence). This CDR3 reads CASSETGGTEAFF. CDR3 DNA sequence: TGTGCCAGCAGTGAGACAGGGGGCACTGAAGCTTTCTTT.

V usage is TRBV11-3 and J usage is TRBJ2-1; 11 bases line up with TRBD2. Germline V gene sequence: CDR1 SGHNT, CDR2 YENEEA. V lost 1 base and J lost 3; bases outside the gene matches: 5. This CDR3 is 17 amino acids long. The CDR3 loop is CASSLGRTSGYYNEQFF. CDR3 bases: TGTGCCAGCAGCTTAGGACGGACTAGCGGGTACTACAATGAGCAGTTCTTC.

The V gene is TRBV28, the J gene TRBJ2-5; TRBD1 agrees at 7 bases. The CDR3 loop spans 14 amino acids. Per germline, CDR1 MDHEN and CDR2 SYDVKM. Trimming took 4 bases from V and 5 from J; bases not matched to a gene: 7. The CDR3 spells CASSSRQGLETQYF. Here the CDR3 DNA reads TGTGCCAGCAGTTCGAGACAGGGATTGGAGACCCAGTACTTC. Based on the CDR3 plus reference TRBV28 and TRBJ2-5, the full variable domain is DVKVTQSSRYLVKRTGEKVFLECVQDMDHENMFWYRQDPGLGLRLIYFSYDVKMKEKGDIPEGYSVSREKKERFSLILESASTNQTSMYLCASSSRQGLETQYFGPGTRLLVL.

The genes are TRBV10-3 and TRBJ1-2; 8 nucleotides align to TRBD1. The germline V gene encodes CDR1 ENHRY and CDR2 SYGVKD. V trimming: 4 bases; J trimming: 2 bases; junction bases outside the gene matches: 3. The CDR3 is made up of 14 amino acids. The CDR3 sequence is CAISAGGLNYGYTF. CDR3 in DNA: TGTGCCATCAGTGCAGGGGGCCTCAACTATGGCTACACCTTC.

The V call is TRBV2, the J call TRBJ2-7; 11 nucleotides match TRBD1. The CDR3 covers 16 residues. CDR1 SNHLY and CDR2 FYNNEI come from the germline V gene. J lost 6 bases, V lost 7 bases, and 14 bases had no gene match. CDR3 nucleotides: TGTGCCAGCACTATCACCGTTCCGGGACAGGGGGGCGAGCAGTACTTC. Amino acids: CASTITVPGQGGEQYF.

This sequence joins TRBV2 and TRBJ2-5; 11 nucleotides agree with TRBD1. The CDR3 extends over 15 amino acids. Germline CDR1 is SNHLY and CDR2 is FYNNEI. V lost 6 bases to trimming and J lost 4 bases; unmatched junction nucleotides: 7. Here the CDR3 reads CASSRQGQGVETQYF. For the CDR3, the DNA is TGTGCCAGCAGCCGCCAGGGACAGGGGGTAGAGACCCAGTACTTC.

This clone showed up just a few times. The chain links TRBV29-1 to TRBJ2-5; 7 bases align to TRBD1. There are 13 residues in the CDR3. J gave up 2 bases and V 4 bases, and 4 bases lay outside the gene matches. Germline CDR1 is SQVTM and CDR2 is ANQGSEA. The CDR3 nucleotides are TGCAGCGTTGCCCGGGACAGACAAGAGACCCAGTACTTC. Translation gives CSVARDRQETQYF.

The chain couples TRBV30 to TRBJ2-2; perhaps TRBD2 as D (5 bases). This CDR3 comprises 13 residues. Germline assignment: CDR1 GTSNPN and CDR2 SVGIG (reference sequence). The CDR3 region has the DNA TGTGCTGTGGATGAGGGGAACACCGGGGAGCTGTTTTTT. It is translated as CAVDEGNTGELFF. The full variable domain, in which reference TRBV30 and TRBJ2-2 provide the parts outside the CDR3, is SQTIHQWPATLVQPVGSPLSLECTVEGTSNPNLYWYRQAAGRGLQLLFYSVGIGQISSEVPQNLSASRPQDRQFILSSKKLLLSDSGFYLCAVDEGNTGELFFGEGSRLTVL.

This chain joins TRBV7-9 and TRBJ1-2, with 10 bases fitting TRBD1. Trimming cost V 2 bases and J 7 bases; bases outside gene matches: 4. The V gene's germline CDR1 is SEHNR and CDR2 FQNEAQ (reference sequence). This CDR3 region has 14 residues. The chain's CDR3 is CASSLPDRGPGYTF. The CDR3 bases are TGTGCCAGCAGCTTACCCGACAGGGGGCCTGGCTACACCTTC.

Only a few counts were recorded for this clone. The CDR3 sequence is CAISGGREETQYF. CDR3 bases: TGTGCCATCAGTGGGGGCAGGGAAGAGACCCAGTACTTC. V is TRBV10-3 and J is TRBJ2-5; possibly TRBD1 for D (5 bases). The V end was cut by 4 bases, the J end by 3 bases, with 9 bases between. CDR1 is ENHRY and CDR2 is SYGVKD in the germline V gene. CDR3 size: 13 residues.

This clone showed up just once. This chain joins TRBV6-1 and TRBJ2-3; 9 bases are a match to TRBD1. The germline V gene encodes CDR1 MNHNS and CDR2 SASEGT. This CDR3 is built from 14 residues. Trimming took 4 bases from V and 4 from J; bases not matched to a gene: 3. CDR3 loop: CASSGGQGPDTQYF. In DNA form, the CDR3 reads TGTGCCAGCAGTGGGGGACAGGGCCCAGATACGCAGTATTTT.